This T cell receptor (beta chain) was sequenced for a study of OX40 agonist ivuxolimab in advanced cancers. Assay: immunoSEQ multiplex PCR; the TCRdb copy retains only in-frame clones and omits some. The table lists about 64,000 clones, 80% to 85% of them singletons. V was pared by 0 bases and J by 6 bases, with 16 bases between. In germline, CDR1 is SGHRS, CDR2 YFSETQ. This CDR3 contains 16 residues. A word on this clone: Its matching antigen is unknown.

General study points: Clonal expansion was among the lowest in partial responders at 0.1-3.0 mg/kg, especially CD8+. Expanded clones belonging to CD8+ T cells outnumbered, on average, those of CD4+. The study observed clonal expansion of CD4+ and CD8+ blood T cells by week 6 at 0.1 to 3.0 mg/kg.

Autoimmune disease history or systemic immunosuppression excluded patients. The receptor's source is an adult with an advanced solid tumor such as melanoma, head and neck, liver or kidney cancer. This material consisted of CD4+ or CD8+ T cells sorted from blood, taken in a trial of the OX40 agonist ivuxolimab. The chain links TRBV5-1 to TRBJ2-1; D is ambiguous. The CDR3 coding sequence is TGCGCCAGCAGCTTGGCGGTGATTCTGGCGGCCAATGAGCAGTTCTTC. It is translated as CASSLAVILAANEQFF.